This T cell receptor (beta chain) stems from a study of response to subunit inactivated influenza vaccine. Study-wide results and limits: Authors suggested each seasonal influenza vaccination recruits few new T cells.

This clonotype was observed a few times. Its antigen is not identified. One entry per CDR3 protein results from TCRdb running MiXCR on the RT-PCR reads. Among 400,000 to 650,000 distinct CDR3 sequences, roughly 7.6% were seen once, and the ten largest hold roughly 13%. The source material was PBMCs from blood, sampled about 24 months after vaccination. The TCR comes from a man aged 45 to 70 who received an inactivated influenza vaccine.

The CDR3 DNA follows: TGTGCCACCAAGCCAGGTTGGGTGAACACTGAAGCTTTCTTT. Its translation is CATKPGWVNTEAFF. The V call is TRBV6-2 or TRBV6-3, the J call TRBJ1-1; D gene uncertain. Trimming removed 10 bases at V and 0 bases at J, with 15 bases between. Germline CDR1 MNHEY, CDR2 SVGEGT. The CDR3 runs to 14 residues.